Each of the 24 T cell receptor beta chains below was sequenced from the same sample in a study of blood T cells in healthy people across ages. A second PCR of about 7 to 12 cycles used a sample-barcoded 5' primer and a J-beta primer mix. MiXCR was run by TCRdb on the 5' RACE reads, yielding one entry per CDR3 protein. The sample records hundreds of thousands of distinct CDR3 sequences, about 53% being singletons. Sequences were obtained from blood. The receptors originated from a man at least 80 years old in good health.

The genes are TRBV20-1 and TRBJ2-7, with D perhaps TRBD1 (7 bases). The J call is doubtful: the DNA matches TRBJ2-4 better. In germline, CDR1 is DFQATT, CDR2 SNEGSKA (reference sequence). The CDR3 has 14 residues. The CDR3 sequence: CSARQGGSKNIQYF. The CDR3 DNA follows: TGCAGTGCTAGACAGGGGGGATCCAAAAACATTCAGTACTTC.

V usage is TRBV10-3 and J usage is TRBJ1-1; weak D call: TRBD1 (5 bases). The CDR3 spans 15 residues. Per the germline V gene, CDR1 is ENHRY and CDR2 is SYGVKD. With 6 bases removed from V and 2 bases from J, the gap between germline ends came to 16 bases. The CDR3 region has the DNA TGTGCCATCAGCGATTTGGGGACGCCCAACACTGAAGCTTTCTTT. It is translated as CAISDLGTPNTEAFF.

This clonotype was seen just once. The chain combines TRBV20-1 with TRBJ2-4; D not certain. With the DNA end fitting TRBJ2-7 better, the J assignment may be wrong. The CDR3 extends over 14 amino acids. CDR1 and CDR2 from the germline V gene are DFQATT and SNEGSKA (reference sequence). The CDR3 DNA is TGCAGTGCAAAGTCGGTCCGTGGTGAATTCGAGCAGTACTTC. It is translated as CSAKSVRGEFEQYF.

On this clonotype itself: A much bigger clone sits one base away, suggesting this may be a read error. The chain is built from TRBV20-1 and TRBJ2-7; D is perhaps TRBD2 (6 bases). The CDR3 covers 14 residues. CDR1 is DFQATT and CDR2 is SNEGSKA in the germline V gene (reference sequence). Written as DNA, the CDR3 is TGCAGTGCTACTAGCGTAAGAAACTCCTACGAGCAGAACTTC. Residues: CSATSVRNSYEQNF.

The CDR3 region is CAISESNGPPGHNEQFF. Written as DNA, the CDR3 is TGTGCCATCAGTGAGTCGAACGGACCGCCCGGTCACAATGAGCAGTTCTTC. The J gene is TRBJ2-1, the V gene TRBV10-3, with unresolved D. Germline V lookup: CDR1 ENHRY, CDR2 SYGVKD. The V end lost 0 bases, the J end lost 5 bases, and 17 bases lay between the germline ends. The CDR3 extends over 17 amino acids.

This clonotype was found a few times. This CDR3 reads CSVEGGAGSNYGYTF. The CDR3 coding sequence is TGCAGCGTTGAGGGGGGCGCGGGAAGTAACTATGGCTACACCTTC. This sequence joins TRBV29-1 and TRBJ1-2; perhaps TRBD1 as D (6 bases). V shed 3 bases and J shed 1 base, with 15 bases lying between them. Germline values: CDR1 SQVTM, CDR2 ANQGSEA. This CDR3 spans 15 amino acids.

This clonotype was seen only a few times. The chain carries TRBV7-2 and TRBJ2-7; 8 bases line up with TRBD2. The ends lost 4 bases at V and 3 bases at J; junction bases unmatched: 8. CDR1 and CDR2 (germline): SGHTA, FQGNSA. The CDR3 spans 15 residues. The CDR3 bases are TGTGCCAGCAGCTCTTGGACTAGCCCCAACTACGAGCAGTACTTC. This encodes CASSSWTSPNYEQYF.

This chain connects TRBV28 to TRBJ2-7; D might be TRBD1 (5 bases). The J call is uncertain, as TRBJ2-5 better fits the DNA end. Germline assignment: CDR1 MDHEN and CDR2 SYDVKM. This CDR3 comprises 14 residues. This CDR3 reads CASIGWMGQETQYF. CDR3 sequence (DNA): TGTGCCAGCATCGGTTGGATGGGGCAGGAGACCCAGTACTTC.

This clonotype was counted at least ten times. An end of the junction does not agree with germline; a read error may underlie this. CDR3 sequence: CASSLVAGGEQYF. In DNA form, the CDR3 reads TGTGCCAGCAGCTTAGTGGCAGGTGGAGAGCAGTACTTC. This chain links TRBV5-1 with TRBJ2-7; the D is unclear. The CDR3 totals 13 residues. Germline V gene sequence: CDR1 SGHRS, CDR2 YFSETQ.

The chain links TRBV7-2 to TRBJ1-1; tentative D call: TRBD1 (6 bases). Per germline, CDR1 SGHTA and CDR2 FQGNSA. The V gene lost 4 bases and the J gene lost 7 bases, with 13 bases spanning the gap. The CDR3 loop spans 13 amino acids. The CDR3 sequence: CASSSQGGSEAFF. CDR3 nucleotide sequence: TGTGCCAGCAGCTCACAGGGCGGTAGTGAAGCTTTCTTT.

This clonotype was counted between two and nine times. The genes are TRBV10-2 and TRBJ2-5; 10 nucleotides line up with TRBD2. CDR1 WSHSY and CDR2 SAAADI come from the germline V gene. Trimming at V came to 7 bases and at J to 5 bases, leaving 7 bases not matched to a gene. This CDR3 contains 14 residues. The CDR3 nucleotides are TGCGCCAGCAATAAACTAGCGGGATACGAGACCCAGTACTTC. It codes for CASNKLAGYETQYF.

This chain joins TRBV5-1 and TRBJ2-5, with 11 bases lining up with TRBD1. Unmatched junction bases numbered 6, after V lost 4 bases and J lost 4 bases. The CDR3 extends over 15 amino acids. Per the germline V gene, CDR1 is SGHRS and CDR2 is YFSETQ. The CDR3 here is CASSPGDRGAETQYF. CDR3 sequence (DNA): TGCGCCAGCAGCCCGGGGGACAGGGGGGCAGAGACCCAGTACTTC.

The gene calls are TRBV5-1 and TRBJ2-1; 12 nucleotides line up with TRBD2. J lost 3 bases, V lost 1 base, and 11 bases had no gene match. CDR3 length equals 19 residues. Germline V CDR1 and CDR2: SGHRS, YFSETQ. The CDR3 DNA reads as TGCGCCAGCAGCTTGATCGGACTAGCGGGAAACAGACGCTACAATGAGCAGTTCTTC. This sequence encodes CASSLIGLAGNRRYNEQFF.

CDR3 nucleotide sequence: TGTGCCAGTTGGGGAAGAGAAAAACTGTTTTTT. This encodes CASWGREKLFF. The chain recombines TRBV27 with TRBJ1-4; D uncertain. The germline V gene encodes CDR1 MNHEY and CDR2 SMNVEV (reference sequence). The CDR3 covers 11 residues. Trimming removed 9 bases at V and 8 bases at J, with 10 bases between.

This clonotype was seen ten or more times. The chain employs TRBV7-3 and TRBJ2-7; 9 positions match TRBD1. The V segment lost 5 bases and the J segment 6 bases; nucleotides outside the gene matches: 8. The germline V gene has CDR1 SGHTA and CDR2 FQGTGA. This CDR3 contains 14 residues. CDR3: CASSPTTGGGEQYF. CDR3 bases: TGTGCCAGCAGCCCGACGACAGGGGGAGGCGAGCAGTACTTC.

The chain recombines TRBV20-1 with TRBJ2-7; 8 bases line up with TRBD2. The CDR3 sequence is 14 residues long. Germline CDR1 DFQATT, CDR2 SNEGSKA (reference sequence). Unmatched junction bases numbered 4, after V lost 1 base and J lost 2 bases. The CDR3 loop is CSARAAGLAYEQYF. CDR3 sequence (DNA): TGCAGTGCTAGAGCGGCGGGACTAGCCTACGAGCAGTACTTC.

V is TRBV9 and J is TRBJ2-7; TRBD2 matches at 8 bases. The CDR3 loop spans 17 amino acids. V dropped 4 bases and J dropped 5; count of bases not matched to a gene: 17. The germline CDR1 and CDR2 sequences are SGDLS and YYNGEE. The CDR3 DNA reads TGTGCCAGCAGCCCCACGTTGGTCGAGCGGGAGAACCACGAGCAGTACTTC. Translating gives CASSPTLVERENHEQYF.

CDR3 region: CASSLAYGHNEQFF. The CDR3 DNA follows: TGTGCCAGCAGCTTAGCTTACGGACACAATGAGCAGTTCTTC. This chain links TRBV7-2 with TRBJ2-1; D is unclear. Germline V gives CDR1 SGHTA, CDR2 FQGNSA. This CDR3 is built from 14 residues. The V and J ends lost 0 bases and 5 bases respectively, with 8 bases between them.

The chain joins TRBV24-1 to TRBJ2-3; unclear D gene. From germline, CDR1 is KGHDR and CDR2 SFDVKD. Trimming left V 5 bases short and J 5 bases short, with 10 bases between. This CDR3 has 13 amino acids. In nucleotides, the CDR3 is TGTGCCACCAGTGCCATGACGGGAGATACGCAGTATTTT. Its translation is CATSAMTGDTQYF.

This clonotype appeared a few times. The chain recombines TRBV3-1 with TRBJ2-7; D is uncertain. The length of the CDR3 is 16 residues. CDR1 and CDR2 (germline): LGHDT, YNNKEL (reference sequence). V shed 2 bases and J shed 0 bases, with 14 bases lying between them. As DNA, the CDR3 is TGTGCCAGCAGCCAATTCGGTTTGGAATTCTCCTACGAGCAGTACTTC. This sequence encodes CASSQFGLEFSYEQYF.

The chain links TRBV9 to TRBJ2-6; 11 bases match TRBD1. Trimming cost V 0 bases and J 4 bases; bases outside gene matches: 9. This CDR3 is 19 amino acids long. Germline CDR1 and CDR2: SGDLS and YYNGEE. CDR3 loop: CASSVVAGTGGIGANVLTF. The DNA of the CDR3 is TGTGCCAGCAGCGTAGTGGCTGGGACAGGGGGAATAGGGGCCAACGTCCTGACTTTC.

This chain uses TRBV6-1 with TRBJ2-5; the match to TRBD2 covers 9 bases. The CDR3 spans 14 residues. J lost 11 bases, V lost 7 bases, and 14 bases had no gene match. Germline-derived CDR1 and CDR2 are MNHNS and SASEGT. CDR3 nucleotide sequence: TGTGCCAGCACGAGCGGGAGGTTGTACAATGAGCAGTACTTC. It encodes CASTSGRLYNEQYF.

This clonotype was detected once. V and J are TRBV5-1 and TRBJ2-6, with 8 bases identical to TRBD2. Germline CDR1 SGHRS, CDR2 YFSETQ. This CDR3 contains 19 residues. The J segment lost 0 bases and the V segment lost 5 bases, leaving 13 bases of the junction unmatched. CDR3 sequence (DNA): TGCGCCAGCAGACCTACGCCGGGAGGGCAGCCCTCTGGGGCCAACGTCCTGACTTTC. Protein product: CASRPTPGGQPSGANVLTF.

This chain connects TRBV9 to TRBJ2-3; D ambiguous. CDR3 size: 15 residues. The germline V gene encodes CDR1 SGDLS and CDR2 YYNGEE. Trimming stripped 3 bases from V and 14 bases from J, with 25 bases between. In nucleotides, the CDR3 is TGTGCCAGCAGCGCTTTAGCCGGCCGAGAAAGATACGCGTATTTT. It translates to CASSALAGRERYAYF.